The 25 T cell receptor beta chains listed next were all sequenced from one sample in a study of Tregs in tolerant kidney transplant recipients. The protocol was immunoSEQ multiplex PCR, while the TCRdb copy is restricted to in-frame clones and leaves out a portion. The table includes about 60,000 clones, roughly 89% detected once. The sample in question was CD8+ T cells from blood, obtained before the transplant. The receptor source for this set is a human donor who received a combined kidney and bone marrow transplant.

The chain has TRBV30 and TRBJ2-1; TRBD2 aligns across 7 bases. CDR1 is GTSNPN and CDR2 is SVGIG in the germline V gene (reference sequence). The CDR3 extends over 13 amino acids. J was trimmed by 9 bases and V by 4 bases; bases with no gene match: 9. The CDR3 DNA follows: TGTGCCTGGAATCCAGGAGCGGGAATTGAGCAGTTCTTC. Its translation is CAWNPGAGIEQFF.

The chain recombines TRBV7-9 with TRBJ2-7; D is possibly TRBD1 (6 bases). V gave up 5 bases and J gave up 4 bases, with 18 bases separating them. Germline CDR1 is SEHNR and CDR2 is FQNEAQ (reference sequence). This CDR3 has 15 amino acids. The CDR3 DNA reads TGTGCCAGCAGCGTTGGGGCAGGGGAATCGTACGAGCAGTACTTC. Its translation: CASSVGAGESYEQYF.

The chain couples TRBV27 to TRBJ2-7; 9 bases align to TRBD1. Germline CDR1 MNHEY, CDR2 SMNVEV (reference sequence). The CDR3 spans 11 residues. Germline trimming cut 8 bases from V and 4 bases from J; bases unmatched to any gene: 0. CDR3 sequence reads: CASGQGYEQYF. CDR3 sequence (DNA): TGTGCCAGCGGACAGGGGTACGAGCAGTACTTC.

The chain employs TRBV2 and TRBJ2-3, with a possible D match to TRBD1 (6 bases). V gave up 3 bases and J gave up 0 bases, with 10 bases separating them. The CDR3 is 15 amino acids. Germline CDR1 SNHLY, CDR2 FYNNEI. This CDR3 reads CASSEETGSTDTQYF. The CDR3 bases are TGTGCCAGCAGTGAGGAGACAGGTAGCACAGATACGCAGTATTTT.

The chain combines TRBV29-1 with TRBJ2-5, with 7 bases matching TRBD2. V lost 7 bases and J lost 2; bases outside the gene matches: 7. This CDR3 comprises 13 residues. In germline, CDR1 is SQVTM, CDR2 ANQGSEA. CDR3 in DNA: TGCAGCGCCGGAGCGGGGTTGCAAGAGACCCAGTACTTC. This encodes CSAGAGLQETQYF.

The V call is TRBV27, the J call TRBJ2-7, with D maybe TRBD2 (6 bases). Germline loops: CDR1 MNHEY, CDR2 SMNVEV (reference sequence). The CDR3 loop spans 12 amino acids. Trimming left V 8 bases short and J 3 bases short, with 11 bases between. The CDR3 protein is CASVGGDYEQYF. The CDR3 DNA reads TGTGCCAGCGTTGGAGGGGACTACGAGCAGTACTTC.

The genes are TRBV19 and TRBJ1-2, with D tentatively TRBD1 (5 bases). The length of the CDR3 is 15 residues. Trimming stripped 7 bases from V and 4 bases from J, with 19 bases between. Germline CDR1 and CDR2: LNHDA and SQIVND (reference sequence). Here the CDR3 reads CASTYDRRAGYGYTF. The CDR3 DNA reads TGTGCCAGTACCTACGACAGAAGGGCTGGCTATGGCTACACCTTC.

Only a few counts were recorded for this clone. J is TRBJ1-5 and V is TRBV4-1, with 10 bases that match TRBD1. This CDR3 spans 16 amino acids. With 4 bases clipped from V and 3 bases from J, the junction kept 6 bases outside the gene matches. The germline gives CDR1 MGHRA, CDR2 YSYEKL. As DNA, the CDR3 is TGCGCCAGCAGCCCACGGGACAGGGGTTCCAATCAGCCCCAGCATTTT. It yields the protein CASSPRDRGSNQPQHF.

The DNA for the CDR3 is TGCAGCGTTGAAGGGACAGCCAAACGGTGGACAGATACGCAGTATTTT. This gives the protein CSVEGTAKRWTDTQYF. The chain is built from TRBV29-1 and TRBJ2-3, with a possible D match to TRBD1 (6 bases). Germline CDR1 is SQVTM and CDR2 is ANQGSEA. The CDR3 sequence is 16 residues long. With 1 base removed from V and 3 bases from J, the gap between germline ends came to 17 bases.

The chain combines TRBV7-9 with TRBJ2-3; TRBD2 is a possible D gene (5 bases). The V gene's germline CDR1 is SEHNR and CDR2 FQNEAQ (reference sequence). V lost 5 bases, J lost 9 bases, and 12 bases lay in between. The CDR3 sequence is 12 residues long. CDR3 residues: CASSMGSGTQYF. CDR3 nucleotides: TGTGCCAGCAGCATGGGCTCGGGGACGCAGTATTTT. Combining the CDR3 with reference TRBV7-9 and TRBJ2-3 gives the whole variable domain DTGVSQNPRHKITKRGQNVTFRCDPISEHNRLYWYRQTLGQGPEFLTYFQNEAQLEKSRLLSDRFSAERPKGSFSTLEIQRTEQGDSAMYLCASSMGSGTQYFGPGTRLTVL.

The gene calls are TRBV5-3 and TRBJ2-7; 7 nucleotides match TRBD1. TRBV5-3 is annotated as an ORF whose role is uncertain. The CDR3 is 14 residues long. V lost 6 bases and J lost 7; bases outside the gene matches: 13. The CDR3 region is CARTLTGQTGEQYF. The DNA of the CDR3 is TGTGCCAGAACCCTGACAGGGCAAACGGGTGAGCAGTACTTC.

V is TRBV10-1 and J is TRBJ2-2, with TRBD2 matching 16 bases. This CDR3 has 18 residues. The J segment lost 5 bases and the V segment lost 2 bases, leaving 5 bases of the junction unmatched. CDR1 is WNHNN and CDR2 is SYGVQD in the germline V gene (reference sequence). The CDR3 loop is CASSEGTSGRVRTGELFF. The CDR3 region has the DNA TGCGCCAGCAGTGAGGGGACTAGCGGGAGGGTGCGGACCGGGGAGCTGTTTTTT.

Concerning this clone itself: One end of the junction varies from germline; a read error may be responsible. Within the sample, other DNA sequences also encode this same CDR3. The CDR3 protein is CASSFGNRNYNSPLHF. DNA for the CDR3: TGTGCCAGCAGCTTTGGGAACAGGAACTATAATTCCCCCCTCCACTTT. The J gene is TRBJ1-6, the V gene TRBV13; D might be TRBD1 (5 bases). Germline assignment: CDR1 PRHDT and CDR2 FYEKMQ (reference sequence). CDR3 length equals 16 residues. Supplemented by reference TRBV13 and TRBJ1-6, the full variable domain reads AAGVIQSPRHLIKEKRETATLKCYPIPRHDTVYWYQQGPGQDPQFLISFYEKMQSDKGSIPDRFSAQQFSDYHSELNMSSLELGDSALYFCASSFGNRNYNSPLHFGNGTRLTVT.

The gene calls are TRBV30 and TRBJ2-7; D is undetermined. Trimming pared 4 bases from V and 2 bases from J, leaving 12 bases between. This CDR3 spans 13 amino acids. From germline, CDR1 is GTSNPN and CDR2 SVGIG (reference sequence). The CDR3 DNA reads TGTGCCTGGAATCAGGTTTTGACCTACGAGCAGTACTTC. Amino acid sequence: CAWNQVLTYEQYF.

V and J are TRBV19 and TRBJ1-1; D gene uncertain. The V end lost 10 bases, the J end lost 4 bases, and 13 bases lay between the germline ends. This CDR3 comprises 12 residues. Germline lookup yields CDR1 LNHDA and CDR2 SQIVND (reference sequence). The chain's CDR3 is CATYPGGTEAFF. The DNA of the CDR3 is TGTGCCACCTACCCTGGAGGCACTGAAGCTTTCTTT. The full variable domain, rest sourced from reference TRBV19 and TRBJ1-1, is DGGITQSPKYLFRKEGQNVTLSCEQNLNHDAMYWYRQDPGQGLRLIYYSQIVNDFQKGDIAEGYSVSREKKESFPLTVTSAQKNPTAFYLCATYPGGTEAFFGQGTRLTVV.

V and J are TRBV7-8 and TRBJ1-3; the match to TRBD1 covers 7 bases. Germline-derived CDR1 and CDR2 are SGHVS and FQNEAQ. The CDR3 has 16 residues. Germline trimming cut 2 bases from V and 9 bases from J; bases unmatched to any gene: 13. Here the CDR3 DNA reads TGTGCCAGCAGCTTATTGGGGGAGAACCCAGGGGGCACCATATATTTT. Its protein product is CASSLLGENPGGTIYF.

V gene TRBV19 combines with J gene TRBJ2-3, with 7 bases aligning to TRBD2. Germline V gene data show CDR1 as LNHDA and CDR2 as SQIVND (reference sequence). The ends lost 10 bases at V and 2 bases at J; junction bases unmatched: 9. The length of the CDR3 is 14 residues. CDR3 in DNA: TGTGCCACCGGACTAGTCCCGGCCACAGATACGCAGTATTTT. It codes for CATGLVPATDTQYF.

The V call is TRBV5-1, the J call TRBJ2-1; the D is unclear. Germline-derived CDR1 and CDR2 are SGHRS and YFSETQ. CDR3 length equals 14 residues. Deletions cut 0 bases from V and 8 bases from J, with 12 bases between. Here the CDR3 reads CASSLVVPNHEQFF. CDR3 DNA: TGCGCCAGCAGCTTGGTAGTTCCGAACCATGAGCAGTTCTTC.

The chain carries TRBV7-3 and TRBJ2-3; TRBD1 matches at 7 bases. V was clipped by 2 bases and J by 5 bases; unmatched bases: 4. The CDR3 contains 14 residues. CDR1 SGHTA and CDR2 FQGTGA come from the germline V gene. The CDR3 region has the DNA TGTGCCAGCAGCTTAGAGGGGGCGCAAGATACGCAGTATTTT. Its translation: CASSLEGAQDTQYF.

V and J are TRBV4-1 and TRBJ2-5, with 9 positions matching TRBD2. Germline CDR1 reads MGHRA; CDR2 reads YSYEKL. This CDR3 contains 15 residues. V gave up 6 bases and J gave up 2 bases; unmatched junction bases: 7. The CDR3 nucleotides are TGCGCCAGCAGGACTGGGACTAGCTTGCAAGAGACCCAGTACTTC. Its protein is CASRTGTSLQETQYF.

The rearrangement links TRBV19 to TRBJ1-2; tentative D call: TRBD1 (5 bases). V dropped 5 bases and J dropped 3 bases, with 13 bases sitting between them. In germline, CDR1 is LNHDA, CDR2 SQIVND (reference sequence). This CDR3 is 14 amino acids long. The CDR3 is CASSWGGGDYGYTF. As DNA, the CDR3 is TGTGCCAGTAGTTGGGGGGGTGGCGACTATGGCTACACCTTC.

The rearrangement links TRBV5-1 to TRBJ2-7, with TRBD2 as a possible D gene (6 bases). Per the germline V gene, CDR1 is SGHRS and CDR2 is YFSETQ. Trimming removed 0 bases from V and 2 bases from J, with 18 bases in between. CDR3 length: 17 residues. CDR3 nucleotides: TGCGCCAGCAGCTTGGAACGGATAGCGGAGGGAGCCTACGAGCAGTACTTC. Its translation: CASSLERIAEGAYEQYF.

The chain combines TRBV4-1 with TRBJ2-5; 7 bases line up with TRBD2. Trimming removed 0 bases from V and 2 bases from J; junction bases left unmatched: 6. The CDR3 spans 16 residues. The germline gives CDR1 MGHRA, CDR2 YSYEKL. CDR3 DNA: TGCGCCAGCAGCCAAGATGGGGGGAGGGGACAAGAGACCCAGTACTTC. This gives the protein CASSQDGGRGQETQYF.

The V gene is TRBV9, the J gene TRBJ2-1, with 8 bases aligning to TRBD2. The CDR3 has 16 residues. Germline CDR1 SGDLS, CDR2 YYNGEE. V lost 4 bases, J lost 8 bases, and 14 bases stayed unmatched. The CDR3 region has the DNA TGTGCCAGCAGCTCGCCGCGGGGCGGGAGGTCCGATGAGCAGTTCTTC. Its protein is CASSSPRGGRSDEQFF.

V and J are TRBV4-1 and TRBJ2-7, with 8 nucleotides matching TRBD1. Germline V lookup: CDR1 MGHRA, CDR2 YSYEKL. The CDR3 runs 13 residues. Trimming at V came to 4 bases and at J to 5 bases, leaving 4 bases not matched to a gene. The DNA of the CDR3 is TGCGCCAGCAGCCTGGACAGGGCCCACGAGCAGTACTTC. This translates into CASSLDRAHEQYF.